The clone carrying this TCR beta chain has a single count. The antigen is not known. Each TCR beta library was made by quantitative 5'-RACE that incorporated molecular barcodes. Each CDR3 protein is one row after TCRdb ran MiXCR on the 5' RACE reads. The sample contains fewer than 350,000 distinct CDR3 sequences, more than 9% of which appear only once. The data were taken from a study of CD8 T cells in ankylosing spondylitis. Notes on the study in general: Earlier literature documents some of the motif variants in reactive arthritis synovial fluid and blood.

The CDR3 has 18 amino acids. Germline-derived CDR1 and CDR2 are LGHNA and YSLEER. The V end was cut by 0 bases, the J end by 6 bases, with 21 bases between. The sequenced material came from blood, either unsorted or a sorted T cell fraction (not recorded which). This chain uses TRBV4-3 with TRBJ2-1; D unresolved. This TCR derives from a female donor with ankylosing spondylitis or in good health (not recorded which). The CDR3 DNA sequence: TGCGCCAGCAGCCAAGAATGTTTGAATCGGAAGGCCTTCAATGAGCAGTTCTTC. Translating it yields CASSQECLNRKAFNEQFF.